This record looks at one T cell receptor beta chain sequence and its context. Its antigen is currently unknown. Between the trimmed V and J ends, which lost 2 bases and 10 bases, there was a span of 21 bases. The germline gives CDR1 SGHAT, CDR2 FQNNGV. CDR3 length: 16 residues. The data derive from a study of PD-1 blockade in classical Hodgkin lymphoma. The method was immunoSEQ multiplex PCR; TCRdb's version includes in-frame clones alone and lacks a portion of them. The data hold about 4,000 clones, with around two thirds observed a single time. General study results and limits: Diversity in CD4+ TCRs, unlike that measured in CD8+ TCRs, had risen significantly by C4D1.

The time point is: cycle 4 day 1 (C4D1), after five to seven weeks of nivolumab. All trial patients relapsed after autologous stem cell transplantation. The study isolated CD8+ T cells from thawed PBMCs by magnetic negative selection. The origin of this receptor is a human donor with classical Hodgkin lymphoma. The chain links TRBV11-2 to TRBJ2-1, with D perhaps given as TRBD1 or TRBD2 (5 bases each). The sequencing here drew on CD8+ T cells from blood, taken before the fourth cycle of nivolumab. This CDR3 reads CASSLYHVRVGEEQFF. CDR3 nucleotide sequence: TGTGCCAGCAGCTTATATCATGTCCGTGTGGGGGAGGAGCAGTTCTTC.